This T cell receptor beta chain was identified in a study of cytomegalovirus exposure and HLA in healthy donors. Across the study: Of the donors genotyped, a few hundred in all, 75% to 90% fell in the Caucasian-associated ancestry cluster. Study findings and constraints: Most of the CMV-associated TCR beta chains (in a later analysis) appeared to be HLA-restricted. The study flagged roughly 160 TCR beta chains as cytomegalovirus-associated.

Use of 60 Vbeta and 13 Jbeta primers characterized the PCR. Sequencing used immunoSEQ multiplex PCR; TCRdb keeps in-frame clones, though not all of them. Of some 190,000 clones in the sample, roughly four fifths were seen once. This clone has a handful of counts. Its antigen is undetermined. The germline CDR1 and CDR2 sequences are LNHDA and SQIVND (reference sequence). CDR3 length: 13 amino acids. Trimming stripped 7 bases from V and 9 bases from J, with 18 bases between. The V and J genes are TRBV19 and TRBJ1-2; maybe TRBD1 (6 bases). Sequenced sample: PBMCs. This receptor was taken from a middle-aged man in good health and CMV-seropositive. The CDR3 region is CASTPPGGASYTF. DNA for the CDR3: TGTGCCAGTACCCCGCCTGGGGGGGCGAGCTACACCTTC. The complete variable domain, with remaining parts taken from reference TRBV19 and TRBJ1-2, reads DGGITQSPKYLFRKEGQNVTLSCEQNLNHDAMYWYRQDPGQGLRLIYYSQIVNDFQKGDIAEGYSVSREKKESFPLTVTSAQKNPTAFYLCASTPPGGASYTFGSGTRLTVV.